This T cell receptor (beta chain) was found in a study of blood T cell repertoires in COVID-19. Original processing notes: Amplification from reference gene primers served as the basis for estimated nucleated cell counts. Data came from immunoSEQ multiplex PCR; TCRdb stores just in-frame clones and leaves some out. V, J and clone size are taken as reported in that table, and D and trimming were inferred from the DNA itself. Of around 80,000 clones detected, 70% to 80% appear once; the ten largest clones hold approximately 5.4%. In the case of this clone: Germline and junction disagree at one end, which may indicate a read error.

The CDR3 length is 15 residues. Germline CDR1 reads MNHEY; CDR2 reads SMNVEV (reference sequence). Sequencing was performed on peripheral blood. The rearrangement links TRBV27 to TRBJ2-5; 10 nucleotides line up with TRBD2. The clonotype was recovered from a man over 45 with active or convalescent COVID-19. The CDR3 sequence: CASSLRGSGGAPRHF. CDR3 sequence (DNA): TGTGCCAGCAGTTTAAGGGGCAGCGGGGGGGCCCCCAGACACTTC.